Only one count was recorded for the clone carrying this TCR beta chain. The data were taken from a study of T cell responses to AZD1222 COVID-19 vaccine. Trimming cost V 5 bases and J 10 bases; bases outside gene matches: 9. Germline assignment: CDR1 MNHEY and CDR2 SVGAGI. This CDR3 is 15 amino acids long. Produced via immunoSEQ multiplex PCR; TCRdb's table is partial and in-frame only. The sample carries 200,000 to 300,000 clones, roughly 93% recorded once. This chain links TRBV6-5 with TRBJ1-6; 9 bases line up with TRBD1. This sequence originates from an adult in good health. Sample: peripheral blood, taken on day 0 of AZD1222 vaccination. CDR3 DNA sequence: TGTGCCAGCAGTATCCTGGGACAGGGCGACTCACCCCTCCACTTT. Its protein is CASSILGQGDSPLHF.